Presented here are 17 T cell receptor beta chains from one specimen sequenced in a study of shared clonotypes between healthy human individuals. Method: immunoSEQ multiplex PCR; TCRdb's copy keeps in-frame clones and lacks some. The table includes 1.4 million or so clones, 98% detected once. Sequenced input: naive CD4+ T cells sorted from blood. As to subset: CD45RA+ positively selected. These TCRs come from a man aged 25-40 years in good health.

This chain links TRBV5-4 with TRBJ2-7; TRBD2 matches at 7 bases. Germline V gives CDR1 SGHNT, CDR2 YYREEE (reference sequence). The CDR3 spans 14 residues. V shed 0 bases, J shed 5 bases, and the junction held 5 bases outside the gene matches. The CDR3 region has the DNA TGTGCCAGCAGCTTGGGACTAGCACCAAACGAGCAGTACTTC. Protein product: CASSLGLAPNEQYF.

This chain joins TRBV7-8 and TRBJ2-1; 9 bases match TRBD1. The V segment lost 5 bases and the J segment 9 bases; nucleotides outside the gene matches: 5. From germline, CDR1 is SGHVS and CDR2 FQNEAQ. The CDR3 covers 13 residues. Here the CDR3 DNA reads TGTGCCAGCAGCGCCGACAGGGGGGGTGAGCAGTTCTTC. Protein sequence: CASSADRGGEQFF.

As DNA, the CDR3 is TGTGCCAGCAGTCCGGACAGGAAATATGGCTACACCTTC. This encodes CASSPDRKYGYTF. This sequence joins TRBV27 and TRBJ1-2; 7 bases fit TRBD1. Germline V gene data show CDR1 as MNHEY and CDR2 as SMNVEV (reference sequence). The V and J ends lost 5 bases and 5 bases, in that order; junction bases with no gene match: 5. The CDR3 has 13 residues.

The V call is TRBV5-4, the J call TRBJ2-5, with a possible D match to TRBD2 (7 bases). CDR1 and CDR2 (germline): SGHNT, YYREEE (reference sequence). The CDR3 is made up of 14 amino acids. The germline V and J ends were trimmed by 4 bases and 5 bases, with 15 bases remaining between them. CDR3 nucleotide sequence: TGTGCCAGCAGCGGTGGGGGGGCCGCGGAGACCCAGTACTTC. It codes for CASSGGGAAETQYF.

This chain uses TRBV28 with TRBJ2-7, with 9 nucleotides matching TRBD2. Per the germline V gene, CDR1 is MDHEN and CDR2 is SYDVKM. Trimming at V came to 4 bases and at J to 6 bases, leaving 19 bases not matched to a gene. The CDR3 has 18 residues. The CDR3 is CASSSPWGSGRHVGEQYF. CDR3 coding DNA: TGTGCCAGCAGTTCCCCCTGGGGTAGCGGGAGACACGTAGGCGAGCAGTACTTC.

The CDR3 nucleotides read TGTGCCAGCAGTGACCACGTCATCCTTAGCAATCAGCCCCAGCATTTT. Protein sequence: CASSDHVILSNQPQHF. This chain uses TRBV6-1 with TRBJ1-5; no firm D call. Per the germline V gene, CDR1 is MNHNS and CDR2 is SASEGT. The CDR3 extends over 16 amino acids. With 3 bases removed from V and 0 bases from J, the gap between germline ends came to 12 bases.

The CDR3 region has the DNA TGTGCCAGCAGCAACCCTGGACTAGCCCAAGAGACCCAGTACTTC. Translation gives CASSNPGLAQETQYF. The genes are TRBV7-9 and TRBJ2-5; TRBD2 agrees at 8 bases. Trimming removed 5 bases from V and 1 base from J; junction bases left unmatched: 6. The V gene's germline CDR1 is SEHNR and CDR2 FQNEAQ (reference sequence). This CDR3 is 15 amino acids long.

On this clone: Additional DNA sequences in this sample encode the identical CDR3. This chain joins TRBV27 and TRBJ2-3, with no clear D. The V and J ends lost 3 bases and 0 bases respectively, with 7 bases between them. This CDR3 region has 14 residues. The germline gives CDR1 MNHEY, CDR2 SMNVEV (reference sequence). CDR3 DNA sequence: TGTGCCAGCAGTTTGGGTGGGAGCACAGATACGCAGTATTTT. Protein sequence: CASSLGGSTDTQYF.

The chain joins TRBV25-1 to TRBJ2-1; tentative D call: TRBD2 (7 bases). The CDR3 has 16 amino acids. Germline-derived CDR1 and CDR2 are MGHDK and SYGVNS. V lost 8 bases to trimming and J lost 2 bases, with 19 bases between them. CDR3 DNA: TGTGCCAGCGGGGGCAGGAGCGGGGCTACCTACAATGAGCAGTTCTTC. Protein product: CASGGRSGATYNEQFF.

J is TRBJ2-7 and V is TRBV6-5; 7 positions match TRBD1. Losses at the gene ends were 0 bases for V and 2 bases for J; bases not matched to a gene: 7. In germline, CDR1 is MNHEY, CDR2 SVGAGI. CDR3 length: 16 amino acids. CDR3 protein: CASSYSLTGTAYEQYF. The CDR3 DNA reads as TGTGCCAGCAGTTACTCTTTAACGGGGACAGCCTACGAGCAGTACTTC.

The chain employs TRBV2 and TRBJ2-2; possible D gene TRBD2, 6 bases. The CDR3 is made up of 15 amino acids. Germline CDR1 is SNHLY and CDR2 is FYNNEI. V shed 0 bases and J shed 5 bases, with 10 bases lying between them. DNA of the CDR3: TGTGCCAGCAGTGAAGCCAGGGAGGTAACCGGGGAGCTGTTTTTT. As protein: CASSEAREVTGELFF.

This chain connects TRBV7-2 to TRBJ2-7; 8 bases are a match to TRBD2. Germline CDR1 reads SGHTA; CDR2 reads FQGNSA. V shed 4 bases, J shed 3 bases, and the junction held 5 bases outside the gene matches. CDR3 length equals 14 residues. CDR3 sequence (DNA): TGTGCCAGCAGCTACCAGACTAGCGACTACGAGCAGTACTTC. It encodes CASSYQTSDYEQYF.

J is TRBJ1-1 and V is TRBV29-1; D unresolved. The CDR3 runs 14 residues. Trimming cost V 3 bases and J 1 base, with 12 bases left between them. The germline gives CDR1 SQVTM, CDR2 ANQGSEA. The CDR3: CSVEGRNRNTEAFF. CDR3 nucleotides: TGCAGCGTTGAGGGTCGCAACAGGAACACTGAAGCTTTCTTT.

This sequence joins TRBV5-4 and TRBJ1-2; D ambiguous. Germline V CDR1 and CDR2: SGHNT, YYREEE (reference sequence). This CDR3 is 15 amino acids long. The germline V and J ends were trimmed by 3 bases and 0 bases, with 12 bases remaining between them. The chain's CDR3 is CASSSRAASNYGYTF. The DNA for the CDR3 is TGTGCCAGCAGCTCTCGTGCAGCTTCTAACTATGGCTACACCTTC.

The V call is TRBV18, the J call TRBJ2-5; D not certain. V dropped 0 bases and J dropped 4 bases, with 12 bases sitting between them. CDR1 is KGHSH, CDR2 LQKENI, per germline. CDR3 length: 15 amino acids. The chain's CDR3 is CASSPPGLNGETQYF. CDR3 sequence (DNA): TGTGCCAGCTCACCACCGGGATTAAACGGAGAGACCCAGTACTTC. Looking up the rest from reference TRBV18 and TRBJ2-5 gives the full variable domain: NAGVMQNPRHLVRRRGQEARLRCSPMKGHSHVYWYRQLPEEGLKFMVYLQKENIIDESGMPKERFSAEFPKEGPSILRIQQVVRGDSAAYFCASSPPGLNGETQYFGPGTRLLVL.

Turning to this clone: The sample carries other DNA sequences with the same CDR3. The chain recombines TRBV5-1 with TRBJ2-3, with unresolved D. V lost 0 bases to trimming and J lost 4 bases, with 3 bases between them. CDR1 SGHRS and CDR2 YFSETQ come from the germline V gene. There are 12 residues in the CDR3. The CDR3 coding sequence is TGCGCCAGCAGCTTGGAGTCAGATACGCAGTATTTT. It yields the protein CASSLESDTQYF.

This clone appeared a single time. The chain is built from TRBV5-1 and TRBJ2-1, with TRBD1 matching 12 bases. This CDR3 has 16 residues. Trimming took 1 base from V and 6 from J; bases not matched to a gene: 5. CDR1 is SGHRS, CDR2 YFSETQ, per germline. The CDR3 DNA reads as TGCGCCAGCAGCTTGAGGGGACAGGGGGCGCTCAATGAGCAGTTCTTC. It yields the protein CASSLRGQGALNEQFF.